This T cell receptor (beta chain) was sequenced during a study of shared clonotypes between healthy human individuals. Overall study: Per donor, CD8 memory used one plate, CD8 naive used two, CD4 memory used three and CD4 naive used three.

Germline-derived CDR1 and CDR2 are SEHNR and FQNEAQ (reference sequence). Deletions cut 3 bases from V and 3 bases from J, with 8 bases between. The length of the CDR3 is 13 residues. In the study's own analysis: Without quality scores, immunoSEQ junctional reads could not be filtered like full-length reads. Clones were sequenced by immunoSEQ multiplex PCR, and TCRdb holds only the in-frame ones, with some missing. V and J calls and clone size are as listed in that table; D and trimming were resolved from the DNA. The sample has some 2.1 million clones, just under 95% seen once. As defined, naive CD8 cells were CD45RO-negative and positively selected for CCR7, with terminally differentiated effector memory CD45RA+ cells excluded. Those who donated were healthy HIV-negative adults, with no recent acute infections or vaccinations reported. There were only Caucasian adults among the donors, and all lived in Nashville, Tennessee.

The sequenced material came from naive CD8+ T cells from PBMCs. The clonotype originates from a man younger than 35 in good health. Some clones in this sample may be carry-over from other donors' samples. This sequence joins TRBV7-9 and TRBJ1-2; D ambiguous. This chain's CDR3 is CASSFSLHYGYTF. CDR3 bases: TGTGCCAGCAGCTTTTCCCTACACTATGGCTACACCTTC.